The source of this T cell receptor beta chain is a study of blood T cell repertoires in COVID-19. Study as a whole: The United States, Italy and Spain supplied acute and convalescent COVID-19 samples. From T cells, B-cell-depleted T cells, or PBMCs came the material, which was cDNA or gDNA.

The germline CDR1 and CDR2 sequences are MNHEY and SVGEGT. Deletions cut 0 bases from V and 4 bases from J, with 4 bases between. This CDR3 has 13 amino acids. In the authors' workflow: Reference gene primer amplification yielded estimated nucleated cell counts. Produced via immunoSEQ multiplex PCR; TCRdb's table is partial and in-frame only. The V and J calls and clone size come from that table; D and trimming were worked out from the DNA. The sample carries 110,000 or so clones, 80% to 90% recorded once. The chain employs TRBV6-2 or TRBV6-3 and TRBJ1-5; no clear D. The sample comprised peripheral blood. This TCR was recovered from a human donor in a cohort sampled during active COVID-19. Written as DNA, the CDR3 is TGTGCCAGCAGTTACTCGAGGAATCAGCCCCAGCATTTT. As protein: CASSYSRNQPQHF.